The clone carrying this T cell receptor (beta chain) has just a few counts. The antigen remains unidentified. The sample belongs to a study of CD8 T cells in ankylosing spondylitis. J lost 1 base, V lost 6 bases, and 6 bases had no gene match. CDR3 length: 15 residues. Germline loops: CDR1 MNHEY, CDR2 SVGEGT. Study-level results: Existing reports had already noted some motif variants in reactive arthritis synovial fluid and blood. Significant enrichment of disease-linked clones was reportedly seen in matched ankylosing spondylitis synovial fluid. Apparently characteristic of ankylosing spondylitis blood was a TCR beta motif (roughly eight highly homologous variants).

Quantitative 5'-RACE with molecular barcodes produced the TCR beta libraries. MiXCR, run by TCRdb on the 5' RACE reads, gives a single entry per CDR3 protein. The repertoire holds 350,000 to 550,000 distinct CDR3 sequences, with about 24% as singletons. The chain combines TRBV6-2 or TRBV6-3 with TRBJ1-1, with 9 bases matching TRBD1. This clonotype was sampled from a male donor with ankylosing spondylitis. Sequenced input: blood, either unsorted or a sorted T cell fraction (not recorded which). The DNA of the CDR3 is TGTGCCAGCAGATACCCGGGACAGGGGAACACTGAAGCTTTCTTT. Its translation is CASRYPGQGNTEAFF.